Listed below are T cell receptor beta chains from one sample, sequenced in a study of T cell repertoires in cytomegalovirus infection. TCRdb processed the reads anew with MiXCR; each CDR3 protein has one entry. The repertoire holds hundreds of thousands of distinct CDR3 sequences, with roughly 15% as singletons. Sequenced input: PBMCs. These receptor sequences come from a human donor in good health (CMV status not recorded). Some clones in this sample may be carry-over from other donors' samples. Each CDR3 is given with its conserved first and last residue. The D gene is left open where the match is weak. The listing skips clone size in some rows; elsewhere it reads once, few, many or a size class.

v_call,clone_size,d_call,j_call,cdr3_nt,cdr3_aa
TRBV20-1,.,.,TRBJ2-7,TGCAGTGCTAGAGGTCACCCGAACAGGATCCACGAGCAGTACTTC,CSARGHPNRIHEQYF
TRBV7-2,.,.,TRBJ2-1,TGTGCCAGCAGCTTTTTTCCCCTTTTTCACGGTGAGCAGTTCTTC,CASSFFPLFHGEQFF
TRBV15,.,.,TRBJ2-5,TGTGCCACAGATTCGGGCTTCAAGGGAGAGACCCAGTACTTC,CATDSGFKGETQYF
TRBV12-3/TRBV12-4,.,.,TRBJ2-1,TGTGCCAGCAGTTTCTATCTTACCGGGTACAATGAGCAGTTCTTC,CASSFYLTGYNEQFF
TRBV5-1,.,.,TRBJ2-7,TGCGCCAGCAGCTTGGGTCCGGCGGCACTCTACGAGCAGTACTTC,CASSLGPAALYEQYF
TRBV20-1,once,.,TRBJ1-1,TGCAGTGCTAGAGACGACGGACGGCCGAACACTGAAGCTTTCTTT,CSARDDGRPNTEAFF
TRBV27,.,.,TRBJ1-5,TGTGCCAGCAGTTCGGGGAGCAAGCCCCAGCATTTT,CASSSGSKPQHF
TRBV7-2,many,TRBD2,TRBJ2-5,TGTGCCAGCAGCTTAACGGGCCAGGCGGGGGCCCAGTACTTC,CASSLTGQAGAQYF
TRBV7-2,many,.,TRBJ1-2,TGTGCCAGCAGCTTAGAGGGCAGCAACTATGGCTACACCTTC,CASSLEGSNYGYTF
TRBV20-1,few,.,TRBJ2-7,TGCAGTGCTAGAGAGAGGCAGGGAATGTCTATCGGGTCCTACGAGCAGTACTTC,CSARERQGMSIGSYEQYF
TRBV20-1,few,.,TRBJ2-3,TGCAGTGCAGGGGGAGGCCGTATGCAGTATTTT,CSAGGGRMQYF
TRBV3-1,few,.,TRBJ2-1,TGTGCCAGCAGCCAAGATACGCGTTGGGTTGCGGGTAGGCATGAGCAGTTCTTC,CASSQDTRWVAGRHEQFF
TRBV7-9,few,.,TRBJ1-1,TGTGCCAGCAGCTCATGGGGGTGGGGGCAGGACACTGAAGCTTTCTTT,CASSSWGWGQDTEAFF
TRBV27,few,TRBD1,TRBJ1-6,TGTGCCAGCAGTTCCGGACAGGGTGTCCCCCTCCACTTT,CASSSGQGVPLHF
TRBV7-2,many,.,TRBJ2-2,TGTGCCAGCAGCTTCGGGGCGACCGGGGAGCTGTTTTTT,CASSFGATGELFF
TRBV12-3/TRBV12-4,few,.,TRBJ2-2,TGTGCCAGCAGTTTTCTCAGGGAGCTGTTTTTT,CASSFLRELFF
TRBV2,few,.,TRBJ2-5,TGTGCCAGCAGTGAATACCCACAAGAGACCCAGTACTTC,CASSEYPQETQYF
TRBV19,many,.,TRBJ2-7,TGTGCCAGTAGTATAGGCCCGGGAACCTACGAGCAGTACTTC,CASSIGPGTYEQYF
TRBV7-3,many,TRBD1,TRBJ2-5,TGTGCCAGCAGACGGACAGGGGGGCGGGAAGAGACCCAGTACTTC,CASRRTGGREETQYF
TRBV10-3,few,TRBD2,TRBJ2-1,TGTGCCATCAGTGAGTCCGGCGGGGGGCCGGGTGAGCAGTTCTTC,CAISESGGGPGEQFF
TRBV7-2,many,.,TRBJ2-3,TGTGCCAGCAGCCTAACTTCGGAGACAGATACGCAGTATTTT,CASSLTSETDTQYF
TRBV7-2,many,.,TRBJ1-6,TGTGCCAGCAGCCCCCGAATGGGGGGTTCACCCCTCCACTTT,CASSPRMGGSPLHF
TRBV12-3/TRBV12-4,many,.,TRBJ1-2,TGTGCCAGCAGTTATTACCTTCGGGGAGCCGGTGGCTACACCTTC,CASSYYLRGAGGYTF
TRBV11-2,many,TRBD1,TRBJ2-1,TGTGCCAGCAGCTTACAGGGGGCATCCTACAATGAGCAGTTCTTC,CASSLQGASYNEQFF
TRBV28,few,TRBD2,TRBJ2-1,TGTGCCAGCAGTCCTAGCGGGGGGACCTACAATGAGCAGTTCTTC,CASSPSGGTYNEQFF
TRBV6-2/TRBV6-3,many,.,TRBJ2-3,TGTGCCAGCAGTTACTCGAGTACTAGCACAGATACGCAGTATTTT,CASSYSSTSTDTQYF
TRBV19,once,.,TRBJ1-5,TGTGCCAGTAATCCGGACTCCAATCAGCCCCAGCATTTT,CASNPDSNQPQHF
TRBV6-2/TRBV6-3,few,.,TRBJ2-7,TGTGCCAGCAGTCACCGACTCTACGAGCAGTACTTC,CASSHRLYEQYF